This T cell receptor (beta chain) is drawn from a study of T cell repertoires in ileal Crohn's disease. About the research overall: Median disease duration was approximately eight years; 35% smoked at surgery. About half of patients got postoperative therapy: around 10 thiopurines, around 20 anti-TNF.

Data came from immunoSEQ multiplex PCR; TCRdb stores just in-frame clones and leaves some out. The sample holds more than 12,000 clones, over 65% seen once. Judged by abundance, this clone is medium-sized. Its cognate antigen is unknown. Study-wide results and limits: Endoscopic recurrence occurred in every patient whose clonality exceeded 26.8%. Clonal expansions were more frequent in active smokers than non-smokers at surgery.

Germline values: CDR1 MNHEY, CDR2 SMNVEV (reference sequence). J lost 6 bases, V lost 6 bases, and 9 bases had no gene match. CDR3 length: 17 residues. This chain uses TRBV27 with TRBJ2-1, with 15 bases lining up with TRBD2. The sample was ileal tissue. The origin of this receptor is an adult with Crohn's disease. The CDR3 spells CASRSGLAGGLLNEQFF. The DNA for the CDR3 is TGTGCCAGCAGATCGGGACTAGCGGGGGGCCTTCTCAATGAGCAGTTCTTC.